This entry lists 10 T cell receptor beta chains sequenced from one sample in a study of blood T cell repertoires in COVID-19. The assay was immunoSEQ multiplex PCR, and TCRdb's table has in-frame clones only and misses some. Here the sample spans 61,000 or so clones, 88% being singletons. Sequencing input: peripheral blood. These TCRs come from an elderly woman with active COVID-19.

The chain employs TRBV27 and TRBJ2-2; maybe TRBD1 (6 bases). This CDR3 spans 14 amino acids. The germline V gene has CDR1 MNHEY and CDR2 SMNVEV (reference sequence). The ends were cut back, 8 bases at V and 5 bases at J, with 15 bases in the middle. CDR3 in amino acids: CASSPRGRTGELFF. The CDR3 DNA follows: TGTGCCAGCTCGCCCAGGGGTCGGACCGGGGAGCTGTTTTTT.

This chain links TRBV11-3 with TRBJ2-2; the D is unclear. The CDR3 loop spans 14 amino acids. CDR1 SGHNT and CDR2 YENEEA come from the germline V gene. V was trimmed by 2 bases and J by 3 bases, leaving 7 bases between them. CDR3: CASSLSRDTGELFF. The DNA of the CDR3 is TGTGCCAGCAGCTTATCCCGTGACACCGGGGAGCTGTTTTTT.

The chain carries TRBV29-1 and TRBJ2-2, with 7 nucleotides matching TRBD2. Germline V gene lookup returns CDR1 SQVTM and CDR2 ANQGSEA. The CDR3 loop spans 14 amino acids. With V trimmed by 7 bases and J by 2 bases, 7 bases remained unmatched. CDR3 amino acids: CSGSRGLNTGELFF. The CDR3 nucleotides read TGCAGCGGGTCGCGGGGGTTAAACACCGGGGAGCTGTTTTTT.

The chain combines TRBV19 with TRBJ1-2; a weak D match, TRBD1 (6 bases). This CDR3 has 12 residues. The germline CDR1 and CDR2 sequences are LNHDA and SQIVND (reference sequence). V lost 3 bases, J lost 7 bases, and 9 bases lay in between. In nucleotides, the CDR3 is TGTGCCAGTAGTATGGCAGGGGTTGGCTACACCTTC. Protein product: CASSMAGVGYTF.

The chain uses TRBV6-1 and TRBJ2-5; TRBD2 matches at 15 bases. Per germline, CDR1 MNHNS and CDR2 SASEGT. V shed 4 bases, J shed 7 bases, and the junction held 10 bases outside the gene matches. The length of the CDR3 is 17 residues. The CDR3 loop is CASSGGTSGGPPRTQYF. In DNA form, the CDR3 reads TGTGCCAGCAGTGGGGGGACTAGCGGGGGGCCTCCCCGGACCCAGTACTTC.

V gene TRBV3-1 (or the pseudogene TRBV3-2) combines with J gene TRBJ2-5, with a possible D match to TRBD2 (5 bases). Germline values: CDR1 LGHDT, CDR2 YNNKEL (reference sequence). The ends were cut back, 3 bases at V and 7 bases at J, with 12 bases in the middle. The CDR3 is made up of 13 amino acids. The CDR3 sequence: CASSQNYAGTQYF. CDR3 in DNA: TGTGCCAGCAGCCAGAACTACGCGGGGACCCAGTACTTC.

Written as DNA, the CDR3 is TGTGCCAGTAGTATAATTACGGGAGATACGCAGTATTTT. This translates into CASSIITGDTQYF. The gene calls are TRBV19 and TRBJ2-3; D not certain. The V end was cut by 2 bases, the J end by 5 bases, with 8 bases between. CDR1 and CDR2 from the germline V gene are LNHDA and SQIVND (reference sequence). The CDR3 runs to 13 residues. Supplemented by reference TRBV19 and TRBJ2-3, the full variable domain reads DGGITQSPKYLFRKEGQNVTLSCEQNLNHDAMYWYRQDPGQGLRLIYYSQIVNDFQKGDIAEGYSVSREKKESFPLTVTSAQKNPTAFYLCASSIITGDTQYFGPGTRLTVL.

The chain combines TRBV2 with TRBJ2-7; 9 nucleotides align to TRBD1. Germline CDR1 reads SNHLY; CDR2 reads FYNNEI. The CDR3 spans 14 residues. V dropped 1 base and J dropped 4; count of bases not matched to a gene: 2. The DNA for the CDR3 is TGTGCCAGCAGTGAAGGGGGACAGGGTTACGAGCAGTACTTC. Protein product: CASSEGGQGYEQYF.

This clone is a singleton in its sample. V and J are TRBV5-1 and TRBJ2-3, with D possibly being TRBD2 (6 bases). With 2 bases removed from V and 4 bases from J, the gap between germline ends came to 11 bases. Germline lookup yields CDR1 SGHRS and CDR2 YFSETQ. The CDR3 sequence is 14 residues long. The CDR3: CASSLATRADTQYF. The CDR3 DNA sequence: TGCGCCAGCAGCTTAGCGACTAGGGCAGATACGCAGTATTTT.

The chain joins TRBV7-3 to TRBJ2-2; 8 bases line up with TRBD1. The J segment lost 1 base and the V segment lost 5 bases, leaving 3 bases of the junction unmatched. From germline, CDR1 is SGHTA and CDR2 FQGTGA. The CDR3 has 15 residues. CDR3 sequence: CASSLRGQNTGELFF. CDR3 DNA: TGTGCCAGCAGCCTCAGGGGGCAGAACACCGGGGAGCTGTTTTTT.